This T cell receptor (beta chain) originates from a study of T cells in Graves' hyperthyroidism and ophthalmopathy. The TCR beta CDR3 regions underwent amplification using RNA transcripts as the source. When the TCR CDR3 underwent first-round RT-PCR, the HTBI primer set was used. TCRdb redid the calling of the multiplex PCR reads with MiXCR, one entry per CDR3 protein. The table lists around 540,000 distinct CDR3 sequences, more than 45% of them singletons. With regard to this clonotype: The antigen is unknown.

Study-level points and caveats: Peripheral blood also featured most of the thyroid clonotypes expanded above 0.001.

Germline CDR1 LNHDA, CDR2 SQIVND (reference sequence). Trimming pared 0 bases from V and 2 bases from J, leaving 11 bases between. The CDR3 is 16 residues long. The chain has TRBV19 and TRBJ1-5, with a possible D match to TRBD1 (6 bases). Material for sequencing was peripheral blood or thyroid tissue (not recorded which). The receptor comes from a woman under 30 with Graves' hyperthyroidism. CDR3 DNA sequence: TGTGCCAGTAGTATAGAGGACAGCTCGGGCAATCAGCCCCAGCATTTT. Encoded protein: CASSIEDSSGNQPQHF.